Presented here are 4 T cell receptor beta chains from one specimen sequenced in a study of T cell responses to AZD1222 COVID-19 vaccine. Libraries were prepared by immunoSEQ multiplex PCR; TCRdb keeps only in-frame clonotypes and omits some of them. The sample holds 80,000 to 100,000 clones, around 90% seen once. The sample was peripheral blood, taken 28 days after the second AZD1222 dose. The receptor source for this set is an adult who received the AZD1222 COVID-19 vaccine.

The chain carries TRBV19 and TRBJ2-3, with no clear D. Deletions cut 6 bases from V and 8 bases from J, with 12 bases between. Germline V gene sequence: CDR1 LNHDA, CDR2 SQIVND (reference sequence). The CDR3 covers 12 residues. For the CDR3, the DNA is TGTGCCAGTAGCCCTGGCCTGGTTACGCAGTATTTT. Translation gives CASSPGLVTQYF.

The rearrangement links TRBV7-2 to TRBJ1-5, with D possibly being TRBD1 (5 bases). The CDR3 runs 16 residues. Trimming stripped 0 bases from V and 6 bases from J, with 15 bases between. Per germline, CDR1 SGHTA and CDR2 FQGNSA. The CDR3 sequence: CASSLAPQGNGQPQHF. CDR3 nucleotide sequence: TGTGCCAGCAGCTTAGCGCCGCAGGGCAATGGTCAGCCCCAGCATTTT.

The rearrangement joins TRBV3-1 (or the pseudogene TRBV3-2) to TRBJ2-7; 9 nucleotides align to TRBD1. The CDR3 runs 18 residues. CDR1 and CDR2 from the germline V gene are LGHDT and YNNKEL (reference sequence). V was clipped by 0 bases and J by 4 bases; unmatched bases: 13. The DNA of the CDR3 is TGTGCCAGCAGCCAAGAACGACCGGGACAGGGAAAGGCGTACGAGCAGTACTTC. Its translation is CASSQERPGQGKAYEQYF.

The rearrangement links TRBV5-4 to TRBJ1-2; 9 bases line up with TRBD1. Germline V gives CDR1 SGHNT, CDR2 YYREEE (reference sequence). There are 15 residues in the CDR3. With V trimmed by 5 bases and J by 4 bases, 9 bases remained unmatched. DNA for the CDR3: TGTGCCAGCAGTACCGGGACAGGGCACTTCTATGGCTACACCTTC. Protein sequence: CASSTGTGHFYGYTF. The variable domain in full, completed from reference TRBV5-4 and TRBJ1-2, reads ETGVTQSPTHLIKTRGQQVTLRCSSQSGHNTVSWYQQALGQGPQFIFQYYREEENGRGNFPPRFSGLQFPNYSSELNVNALELDDSALYLCASSTGTGHFYGYTFGSGTRLTVV.